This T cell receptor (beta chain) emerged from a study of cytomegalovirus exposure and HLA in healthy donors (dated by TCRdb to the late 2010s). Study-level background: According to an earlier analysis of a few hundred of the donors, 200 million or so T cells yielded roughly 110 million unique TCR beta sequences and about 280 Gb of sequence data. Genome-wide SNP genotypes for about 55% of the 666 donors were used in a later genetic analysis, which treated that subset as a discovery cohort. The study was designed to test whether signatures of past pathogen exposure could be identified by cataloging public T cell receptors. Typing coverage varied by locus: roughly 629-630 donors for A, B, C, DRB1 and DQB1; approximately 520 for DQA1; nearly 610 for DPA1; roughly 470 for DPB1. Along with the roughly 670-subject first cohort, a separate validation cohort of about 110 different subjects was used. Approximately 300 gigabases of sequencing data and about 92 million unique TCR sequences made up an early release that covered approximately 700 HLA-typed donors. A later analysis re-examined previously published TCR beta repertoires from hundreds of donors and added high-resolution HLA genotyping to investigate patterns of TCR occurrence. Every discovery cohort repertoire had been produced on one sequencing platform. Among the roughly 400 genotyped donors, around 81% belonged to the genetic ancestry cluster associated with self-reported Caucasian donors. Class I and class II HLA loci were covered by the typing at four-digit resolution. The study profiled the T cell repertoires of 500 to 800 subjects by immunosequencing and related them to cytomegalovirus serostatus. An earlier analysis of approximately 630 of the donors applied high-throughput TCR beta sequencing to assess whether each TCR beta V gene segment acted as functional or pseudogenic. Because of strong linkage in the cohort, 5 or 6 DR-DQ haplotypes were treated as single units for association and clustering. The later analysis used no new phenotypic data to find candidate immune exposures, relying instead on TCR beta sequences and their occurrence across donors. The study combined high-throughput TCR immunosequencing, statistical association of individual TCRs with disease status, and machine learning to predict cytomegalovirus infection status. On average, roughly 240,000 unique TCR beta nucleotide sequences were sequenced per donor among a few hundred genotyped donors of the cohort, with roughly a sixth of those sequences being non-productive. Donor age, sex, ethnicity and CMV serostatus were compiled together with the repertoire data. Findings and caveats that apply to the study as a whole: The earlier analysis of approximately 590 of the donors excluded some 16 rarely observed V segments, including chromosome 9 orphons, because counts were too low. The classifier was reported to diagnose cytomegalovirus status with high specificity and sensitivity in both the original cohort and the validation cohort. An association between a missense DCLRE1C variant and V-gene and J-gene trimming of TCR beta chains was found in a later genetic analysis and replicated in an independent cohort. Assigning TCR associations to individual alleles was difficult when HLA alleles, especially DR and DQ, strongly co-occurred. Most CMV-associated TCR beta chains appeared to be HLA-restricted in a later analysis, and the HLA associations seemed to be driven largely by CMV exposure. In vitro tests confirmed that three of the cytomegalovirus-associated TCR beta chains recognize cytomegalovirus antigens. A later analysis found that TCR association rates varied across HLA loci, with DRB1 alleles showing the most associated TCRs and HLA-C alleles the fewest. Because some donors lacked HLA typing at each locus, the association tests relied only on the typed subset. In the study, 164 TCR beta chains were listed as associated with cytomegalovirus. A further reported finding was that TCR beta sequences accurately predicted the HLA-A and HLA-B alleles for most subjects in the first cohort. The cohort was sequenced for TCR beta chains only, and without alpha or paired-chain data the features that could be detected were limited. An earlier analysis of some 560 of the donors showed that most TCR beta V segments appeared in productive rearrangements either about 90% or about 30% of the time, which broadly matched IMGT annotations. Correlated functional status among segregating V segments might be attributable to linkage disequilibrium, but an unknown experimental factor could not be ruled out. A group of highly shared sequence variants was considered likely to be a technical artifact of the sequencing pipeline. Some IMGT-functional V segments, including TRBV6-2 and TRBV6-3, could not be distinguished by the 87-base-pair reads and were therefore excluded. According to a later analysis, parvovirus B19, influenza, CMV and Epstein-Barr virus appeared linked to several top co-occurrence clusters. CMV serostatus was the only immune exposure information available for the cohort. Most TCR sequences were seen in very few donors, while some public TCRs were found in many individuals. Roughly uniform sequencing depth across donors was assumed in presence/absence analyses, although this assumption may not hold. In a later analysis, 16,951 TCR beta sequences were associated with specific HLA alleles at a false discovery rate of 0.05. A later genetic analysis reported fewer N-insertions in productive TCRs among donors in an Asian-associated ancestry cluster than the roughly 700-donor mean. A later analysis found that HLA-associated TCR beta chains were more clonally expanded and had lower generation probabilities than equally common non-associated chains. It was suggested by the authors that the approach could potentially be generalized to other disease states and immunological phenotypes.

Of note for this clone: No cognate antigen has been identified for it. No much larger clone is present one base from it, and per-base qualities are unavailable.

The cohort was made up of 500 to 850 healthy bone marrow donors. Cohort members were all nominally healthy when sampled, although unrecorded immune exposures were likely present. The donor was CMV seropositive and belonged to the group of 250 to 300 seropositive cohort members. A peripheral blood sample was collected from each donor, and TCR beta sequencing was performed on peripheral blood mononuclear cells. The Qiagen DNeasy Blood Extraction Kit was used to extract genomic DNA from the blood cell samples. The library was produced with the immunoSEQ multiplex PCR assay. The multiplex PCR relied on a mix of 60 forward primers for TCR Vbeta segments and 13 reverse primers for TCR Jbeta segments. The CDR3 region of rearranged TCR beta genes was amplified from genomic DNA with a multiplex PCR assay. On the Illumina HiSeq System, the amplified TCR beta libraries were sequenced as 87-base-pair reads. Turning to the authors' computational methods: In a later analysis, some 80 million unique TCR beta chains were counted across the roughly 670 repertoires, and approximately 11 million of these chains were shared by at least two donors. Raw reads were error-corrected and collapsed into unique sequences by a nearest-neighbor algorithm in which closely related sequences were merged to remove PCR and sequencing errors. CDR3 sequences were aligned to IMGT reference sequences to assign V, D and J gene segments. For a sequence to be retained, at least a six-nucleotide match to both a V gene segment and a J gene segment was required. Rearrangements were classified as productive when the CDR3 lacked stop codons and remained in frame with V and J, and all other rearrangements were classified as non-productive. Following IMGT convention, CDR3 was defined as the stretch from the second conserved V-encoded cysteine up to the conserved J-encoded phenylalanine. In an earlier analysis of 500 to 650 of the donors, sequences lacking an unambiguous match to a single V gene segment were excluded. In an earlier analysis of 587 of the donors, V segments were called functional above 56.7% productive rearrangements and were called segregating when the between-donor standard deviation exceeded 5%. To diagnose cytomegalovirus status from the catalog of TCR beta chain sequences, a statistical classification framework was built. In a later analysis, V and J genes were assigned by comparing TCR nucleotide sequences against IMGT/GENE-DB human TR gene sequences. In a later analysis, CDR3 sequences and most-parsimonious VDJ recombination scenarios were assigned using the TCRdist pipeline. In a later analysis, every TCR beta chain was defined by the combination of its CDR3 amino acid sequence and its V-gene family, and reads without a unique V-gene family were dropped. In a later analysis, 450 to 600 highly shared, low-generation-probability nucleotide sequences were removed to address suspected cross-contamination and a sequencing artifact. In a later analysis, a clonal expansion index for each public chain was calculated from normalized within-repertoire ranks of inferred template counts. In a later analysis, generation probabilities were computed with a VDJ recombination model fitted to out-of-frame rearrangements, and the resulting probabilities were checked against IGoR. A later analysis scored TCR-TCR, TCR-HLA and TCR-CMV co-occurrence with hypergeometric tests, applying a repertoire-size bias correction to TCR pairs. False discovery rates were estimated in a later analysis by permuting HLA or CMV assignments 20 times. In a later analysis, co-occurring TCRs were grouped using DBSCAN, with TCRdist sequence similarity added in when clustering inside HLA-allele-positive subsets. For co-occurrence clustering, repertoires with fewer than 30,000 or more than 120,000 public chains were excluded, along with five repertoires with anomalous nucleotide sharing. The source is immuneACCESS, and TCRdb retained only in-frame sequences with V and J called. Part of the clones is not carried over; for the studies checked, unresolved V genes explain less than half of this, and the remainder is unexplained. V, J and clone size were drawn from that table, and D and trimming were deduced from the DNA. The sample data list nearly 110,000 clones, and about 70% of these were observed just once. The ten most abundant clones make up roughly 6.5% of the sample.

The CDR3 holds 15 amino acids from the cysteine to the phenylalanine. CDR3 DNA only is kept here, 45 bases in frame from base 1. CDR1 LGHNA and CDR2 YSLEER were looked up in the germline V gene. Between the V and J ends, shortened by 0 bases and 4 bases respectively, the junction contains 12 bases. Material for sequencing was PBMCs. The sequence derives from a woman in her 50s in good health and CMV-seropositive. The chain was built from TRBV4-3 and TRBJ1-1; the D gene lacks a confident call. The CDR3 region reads CASSQDGVGGTEAFF. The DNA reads TGCGCCAGCAGCCAAGATGGGGTCGGAGGCACTGAAGCTTTCTTT.